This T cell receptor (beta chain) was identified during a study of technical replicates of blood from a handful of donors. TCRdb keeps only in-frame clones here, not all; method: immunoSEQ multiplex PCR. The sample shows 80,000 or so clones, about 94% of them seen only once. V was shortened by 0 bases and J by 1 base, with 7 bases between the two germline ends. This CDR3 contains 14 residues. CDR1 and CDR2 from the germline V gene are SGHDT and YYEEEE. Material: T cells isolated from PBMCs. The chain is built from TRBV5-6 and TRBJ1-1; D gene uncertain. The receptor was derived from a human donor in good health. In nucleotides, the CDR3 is TGTGCCAGCAGCTTGGAACTGCCGAACACTGAAGCTTTCTTT. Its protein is CASSLELPNTEAFF. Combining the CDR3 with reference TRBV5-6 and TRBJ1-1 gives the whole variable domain DAGVTQSPTHLIKTRGQQVTLRCSPKSGHDTVSWYQQALGQGPQFIFQYYEEEERQRGNFPDRFSGHQFPNYSSELNVNALLLGDSALYLCASSLELPNTEAFFGQGTRLTVV.